This TCR beta chain was observed in a study of blood T cell repertoires in COVID-19. Germline V CDR1 and CDR2: SGHTA, FQGNSA. The germline V and J ends were trimmed by 5 bases and 0 bases, with 19 bases remaining between them. The CDR3 sequence is 17 residues long. The table came from immunoSEQ multiplex PCR; TCRdb's copy has only in-frame clones and leaves some out. The sample has under 500,000 clones, 87% seen once. The participants were between about 18 and 90 years old and came from 20 to 30 US areas. The receptor's source is a woman aged 18-30 years with acute COVID-19. Material for sequencing was PBMCs or T cells enriched from blood (not recorded which). This chain links TRBV7-2 with TRBJ1-1, with D possibly TRBD1 on 6 matching bases. CDR3 loop: CASSQSLGALMNTEAFF. Written as DNA, the CDR3 is TGTGCCAGCAGCCAATCCTTGGGGGCCCTCATGAACACTGAAGCTTTCTTT. Supplemented by reference TRBV7-2 and TRBJ1-1, the full variable domain reads GAGVSQSPSNKVTEKGKDVELRCDPISGHTALYWYRQSLGQGLEFLIYFQGNSAPDKSGLPSDRFSAERTGGSVSTLTIQRTQQEDSAVYLCASSQSLGALMNTEAFFGQGTRLTVV.